This T cell receptor beta chain was recorded in a study of brain T cells in children with intractable seizures. Findings and caveats of the study: Absence of clones before surgery may stem from lower sequencing depth. Viral specificity was inferred only from CDR3 similarity; HCMV serostatus was unknown.

CDR1 SEHNR and CDR2 FQNEAQ come from the germline V gene (reference sequence). The CDR3 extends over 12 amino acids. With 4 bases removed from V and 10 bases from J, the gap between germline ends came to 8 bases. Concerning this clone: The antigen is undetermined.

The repertoire was sequenced with immunoSEQ multiplex PCR; TCRdb's copy has only in-frame clones and lacks some. The table includes about 80,000 clones, around 90% detected once. The sequenced cases were selected for having the highest brain T cell transcript signatures. Before surgery, patients took at least one anti-epileptic drug. The sample consisted of peripheral blood, taken at surgery. The source of this sequence is a girl aged 2-10 years with Rasmussen encephalitis and intractable seizures. The chain recombines TRBV7-9 with TRBJ1-6, with a possible D match to TRBD1 (5 bases). CDR3 DNA sequence: TGTGCCAGCAGCTCGAGGGGATCACCCCTCCACTTT. Its translation: CASSSRGSPLHF. Combining the CDR3 with reference TRBV7-9 and TRBJ1-6 gives the whole variable domain DTGVSQNPRHKITKRGQNVTFRCDPISEHNRLYWYRQTLGQGPEFLTYFQNEAQLEKSRLLSDRFSAERPKGSFSTLEIQRTEQGDSAMYLCASSSRGSPLHFGNGTRLTVT.